These 17 T cell receptor beta chains originate from one sample sequenced in a study of blood T cells in healthy people across ages. Combining a sample-barcoded 5' primer with a J-beta primer mix, a second PCR ran for roughly 6 to 12 cycles. A single record per CDR3 protein comes from TCRdb applying MiXCR to the 5' RACE reads. This table has approximately 940,000 distinct CDR3 sequences, approximately 49% appearing once. The specimen sequenced was blood. These receptors originate from a man aged 30 to 39 in good health.

The chain couples TRBV20-1 to TRBJ2-7; the D gene is possibly TRBD2 (6 bases). V was pared by 1 base and J by 4 bases, with 26 bases between. The CDR3 has 18 amino acids. The germline gives CDR1 DFQATT, CDR2 SNEGSKA (reference sequence). The DNA of the CDR3 is TGCAGTGCTAGAGGGTGGACGGGGGTACCGGGACGGTGGTACGAGCAGTACTTC. Protein sequence: CSARGWTGVPGRWYEQYF.

Of note for this clonotype: One junction end does not reproduce the germline sequence, and a read error may be involved. This chain uses TRBV3-1 with TRBJ2-7, with 11 positions matching TRBD1. Germline V gene sequence: CDR1 LGHDT, CDR2 YNNKEL (reference sequence). The CDR3 runs 15 residues. This CDR3 is CASSPRTGGPYEQYF. In DNA form, the CDR3 reads TGCGCCAGCAGCCCCCGGACAGGGGGCCCCTACGAGCAGTACTTC.

The gene calls are TRBV7-9 and TRBJ1-1; 7 bases align to TRBD1. CDR1 and CDR2 from the germline V gene are SEHNR and FQNEAQ (reference sequence). The CDR3 length is 15 residues. The ends lost 5 bases at V and 5 bases at J; junction bases unmatched: 11. The CDR3 region is CASSANRGGGTEAFF. The CDR3 DNA reads as TGTGCCAGCAGCGCTAACAGGGGAGGGGGGACTGAAGCTTTCTTT.

The chain links TRBV7-9 to TRBJ1-1; D is unclear. The CDR3 length is 12 residues. V lost 5 bases and J 4 bases, leaving 8 bases between the germline ends. Germline CDR1 SEHNR, CDR2 FQNEAQ (reference sequence). This chain's CDR3 is CASSHDTTEAFF. The DNA of the CDR3 is TGTGCCAGCAGCCATGACACCACTGAAGCTTTCTTT.

The chain employs TRBV29-1 and TRBJ2-7; 7 bases align to TRBD1. This CDR3 is 15 amino acids long. Trimming took 5 bases from V and 3 from J; bases not matched to a gene: 13. Germline loops: CDR1 SQVTM, CDR2 ANQGSEA. CDR3: CSVIGQQGTGYEQYF. The DNA of the CDR3 is TGCAGCGTTATTGGGCAACAGGGGACGGGCTACGAGCAGTACTTC.

V gene TRBV5-6 combines with J gene TRBJ1-6; 7 bases are shared with TRBD1. The germline CDR1 and CDR2 sequences are SGHDT and YYEEEE. Trimming removed 0 bases from V and 8 bases from J; junction bases left unmatched: 5. This CDR3 is 15 amino acids long. The CDR3 DNA reads as TGTGCCAGCAGCTTGGAAGACAGGGTGGATTCACCCCTCCACTTT. Its translation: CASSLEDRVDSPLHF. Together with reference TRBV5-6 and TRBJ1-6, the CDR3 gives the full variable domain: DAGVTQSPTHLIKTRGQQVTLRCSPKSGHDTVSWYQQALGQGPQFIFQYYEEEERQRGNFPDRFSGHQFPNYSSELNVNALLLGDSALYLCASSLEDRVDSPLHFGNGTRLTVT.

This clonotype has a handful of counts. V is TRBV7-2 and J is TRBJ1-1; a possible D gene is TRBD1 (6 bases). Trimming shortened V by 3 bases and J by 4 bases, and 12 bases separated the two germline ends. Looked up from germline, CDR1 is SGHTA and CDR2 is FQGNSA. The CDR3 covers 14 residues. The DNA for the CDR3 is TGTGCCAGCAGCTTGACAGGACAAGTCACTGAAGCTTTCTTT. The encoded protein is CASSLTGQVTEAFF. Complete variable domain (other parts from reference TRBV7-2 and TRBJ1-1): GAGVSQSPSNKVTEKGKDVELRCDPISGHTALYWYRQSLGQGLEFLIYFQGNSAPDKSGLPSDRFSAERTGGSVSTLTIQRTQQEDSAVYLCASSLTGQVTEAFFGQGTRLTVV.

Of note for this clonotype: Possible read error: a much larger clone is one base away. The V call is TRBV6-4, the J call TRBJ2-5, with 8 nucleotides matching TRBD2. From germline, CDR1 is MRHNA and CDR2 SNTAGT. The CDR3 is 14 residues long. CDR3 DNA: TGTGCCAGCAGGGACTCGGGGGGGCACAATGAGCAGTACTTC. Translating gives CASRDSGGHNEQYF.

This clonotype was observed at least ten times. The rearrangement links TRBV11-2 to TRBJ2-2, with a tentative D call TRBD1 (7 bases). CDR1 SGHAT and CDR2 FQNNGV come from the germline V gene. The CDR3 covers 16 residues. V was cut by 3 bases and J by 0 bases, with 11 bases left in between. CDR3: CASSLGRGANTGELFF. Written as DNA, the CDR3 is TGTGCCAGCAGCTTGGGCAGGGGGGCGAACACCGGGGAGCTGTTTTTT.

This chain links TRBV5-1 with TRBJ1-4; no clear D gene. Germline V CDR1 and CDR2: SGHRS, YFSETQ. The CDR3 extends over 15 amino acids. V was clipped by 0 bases and J by 8 bases, with 14 bases between them. The CDR3 coding sequence is TGCGCCAGCAGCTTGGAGGGATTCACTTCGGAAAAACTGTTTTTT. It translates to CASSLEGFTSEKLFF.

This clonotype was detected only a few times. The V gene is TRBV29-1, the J gene TRBJ1-1; a weak D match, TRBD1 (5 bases). CDR3 size: 15 residues. CDR1 and CDR2 from the germline V gene are SQVTM and ANQGSEA. V was trimmed by 6 bases and J by 1 base, leaving 18 bases between them. The CDR3 loop reads CSVERREGTNTEAFF. The CDR3, as DNA: TGCAGCGTGGAAAGACGGGAGGGGACGAACACTGAAGCTTTCTTT.

This rearrangement joins TRBV5-5 to TRBJ2-7, with 9 bases that match TRBD2. The J call may not be correct, given that the DNA end is closer to TRBJ2-5. The CDR3 covers 18 residues. The germline gives CDR1 SGHKS, CDR2 YYEKEE (reference sequence). CDR3 in DNA: TGTGCCAGCAGTTCCGCCTTGGTAGCGGGGGCCTACTGGAAGACCCAGTACTTC. This sequence encodes CASSSALVAGAYWKTQYF.

The chain links TRBV10-1 to TRBJ2-1, with D possibly being TRBD1 or TRBD2 (5 bases each). In germline, CDR1 is WNHNN, CDR2 SYGVQD (reference sequence). V gave up 6 bases and J gave up 0 bases, with 15 bases separating them. CDR3 length equals 16 residues. The CDR3 DNA is TGCGCCAGCAGATCGGGACGCGTTATCTCCTACAATGAGCAGTTCTTC. Its translation is CASRSGRVISYNEQFF.

The chain carries TRBV6-5 and TRBJ2-1, with 7 bases that match TRBD2. Germline V gene data show CDR1 as MNHEY and CDR2 as SVGAGI. After removal of 0 bases from V and 12 bases from J, the junction contained 5 bases not matched to a gene. The CDR3 is made up of 13 amino acids. The CDR3 DNA sequence: TGTGCCAGCAGTTACTCGAGTGGGGGGGTGCAGTTCTTC. Translated: CASSYSSGGVQFF.

With respect to this clonotype: Possible read error: a much larger clone is one base away. The genes are TRBV20-1 and TRBJ2-5, with TRBD2 matching over 10 bases. The CDR3 loop spans 15 amino acids. CDR1 DFQATT and CDR2 SNEGSKA come from the germline V gene (reference sequence). Trimming took 2 bases from V and 5 from J; bases not matched to a gene: 8. CDR3 loop: CSARLGTSERETQYF. The CDR3 DNA is TGCAGTGCTAGACTAGGGACTAGCGAGAGGGAGACCCAGTACTTC.

The chain links TRBV7-9 to TRBJ2-5, with a weak D call TRBD1 (5 bases). The DNA end favors TRBJ2-7, so the J call may be wrong. Germline V CDR1 and CDR2: SEHNR, FQNEAQ (reference sequence). The CDR3 runs 12 residues. As DNA, the CDR3 is TGTGCCAGCAGACAAGGGGTGTACGAGCAGTACTTC. Translated, it gives CASRQGVYEQYF.

This clonotype was seen repeatedly, ten times or more. The CDR3 here is CASSLSGGLADQETQYF. CDR3 nucleotide sequence: TGTGCCAGCAGTTTATCGGGGGGACTAGCCGACCAAGAGACCCAGTACTTC. The rearrangement joins TRBV12-3 or TRBV12-4 to TRBJ2-5; 9 positions agree with TRBD2. V lost 2 bases, J lost 0 bases, and 7 bases stayed unmatched. The CDR3 is 17 amino acids.